The 27 T cell receptor beta chains in this list originate from one sample, sequenced in a study of blood T cell repertoires in COVID-19. Sequencing used immunoSEQ multiplex PCR; TCRdb keeps in-frame clones, though not all of them. The table shows about 220,000 clones, with around 82% occurring only once. Sequenced material: peripheral blood. The receptors stem from a human donor in a cohort sampled during active COVID-19.

This chain links TRBV11-2 with TRBJ1-1; D is possibly TRBD1 (5 bases). Germline lookup yields CDR1 SGHAT and CDR2 FQNNGV. Trimming took 0 bases from V and 1 from J, leaving 9 bases between them. The length of the CDR3 is 15 residues. CDR3: CASSLDRVQNTEAFF. CDR3 coding DNA: TGTGCCAGCAGCTTAGACAGGGTACAGAACACTGAAGCTTTCTTT. Supplemented by reference TRBV11-2 and TRBJ1-1, the full variable domain reads EAGVAQSPRYKIIEKRQSVAFWCNPISGHATLYWYQQILGQGPKLLIQFQNNGVVDDSQLPKDRFSAERLKGVDSTLKIQPAKLEDSAVYLCASSLDRVQNTEAFFGQGTRLTVV.

The J gene is TRBJ1-4, the V gene TRBV6-5; D remains unclear. Germline V CDR1 and CDR2: MNHEY, SVGAGI. The ends were cut back, 0 bases at V and 6 bases at J, with 11 bases in the middle. The CDR3 is 15 residues long. This CDR3 reads CASSYSGQVDEKLFF. DNA of the CDR3: TGTGCCAGCAGTTACTCTGGCCAGGTTGATGAAAAACTGTTTTTT.

The chain uses TRBV19 and TRBJ2-7; 10 nucleotides match TRBD1. Germline CDR1 and CDR2: LNHDA and SQIVND (reference sequence). The CDR3 is 14 residues long. V trimming: 5 bases; J trimming: 2 bases; junction bases outside the gene matches: 3. As DNA, the CDR3 is TGTGCCAGTAGTCAGGGACAGGGGACCTACGAGCAGTACTTC. It specifies CASSQGQGTYEQYF. The whole variable domain, remainder taken from reference TRBV19 and TRBJ2-7, is DGGITQSPKYLFRKEGQNVTLSCEQNLNHDAMYWYRQDPGQGLRLIYYSQIVNDFQKGDIAEGYSVSREKKESFPLTVTSAQKNPTAFYLCASSQGQGTYEQYFGPGTRLTVT.

This CDR3 is CASSATLDRVGGYTF. The DNA of the CDR3 is TGTGCCAGCAGCGCTACTTTGGACAGGGTGGGTGGCTACACCTTC. The chain has TRBV7-8 and TRBJ1-2; 8 positions match TRBD1. V shed 5 bases and J 7 bases; nucleotides not matched to a gene: 12. Germline CDR1 is SGHVS and CDR2 is FQNEAQ. The CDR3 length is 15 residues.

This chain connects TRBV19 to TRBJ1-2; TRBD1 is a possible D gene (6 bases). CDR1 is LNHDA and CDR2 is SQIVND in the germline V gene (reference sequence). This CDR3 region has 14 residues. Trimming removed 4 bases from V and 4 bases from J, with 13 bases in between. CDR3 in DNA: TGTGCCAGTAGTAGTAATACAGGGATCTATGGCTACACCTTC. Its protein is CASSSNTGIYGYTF.

This clone was picked up one time. The chain employs TRBV5-6 and TRBJ1-6; no clear D. Germline assignment: CDR1 SGHDT and CDR2 YYEEEE. Trimming stripped 0 bases from V and 9 bases from J, with 7 bases between. The CDR3 has 13 residues. The CDR3 DNA sequence: TGTGCCAGCAGCTTGGTACGGTTTTCACCCCTCCACTTT. The encoded protein is CASSLVRFSPLHF. Together with reference TRBV5-6 and TRBJ1-6, the CDR3 gives the full variable domain: DAGVTQSPTHLIKTRGQQVTLRCSPKSGHDTVSWYQQALGQGPQFIFQYYEEEERQRGNFPDRFSGHQFPNYSSELNVNALLLGDSALYLCASSLVRFSPLHFGNGTRLTVT.

The chain recombines TRBV4-3 with TRBJ1-4; the D gene is possibly TRBD1 (6 bases). The germline gives CDR1 LGHNA, CDR2 YSLEER. The V end was cut by 4 bases, the J end by 3 bases, with 12 bases between. This CDR3 has 15 residues. The CDR3 DNA reads TGCGCCAGCAGCCCCGGGGGGCAGGCTAATGAAAAACTGTTTTTT. It encodes CASSPGGQANEKLFF.

V and J are TRBV20-1 and TRBJ1-1; D call uncertain. CDR1 and CDR2 (germline): DFQATT, SNEGSKA (reference sequence). This CDR3 comprises 10 residues. The ends were cut back, 8 bases at V and 6 bases at J, with 10 bases in the middle. Written as DNA, the CDR3 is TGCAGTTCAGGAATAGCTGAAGCTTTCTTT. Protein sequence: CSSGIAEAFF.

This clone was found a few times. The chain has TRBV5-1 and TRBJ1-4; D remains ambiguous. Germline V gene data show CDR1 as SGHRS and CDR2 as YFSETQ. The CDR3 is 14 residues long. Trimming pared 5 bases from V and 4 bases from J, leaving 12 bases between. DNA of the CDR3: TGCGCCAGCAGTCTAGGCCGCCTTAATGAAAAACTGTTTTTT. As protein: CASSLGRLNEKLFF.

The rearrangement joins TRBV10-3 to TRBJ2-1, with no clear D. This CDR3 is built from 15 residues. Between the trimmed V and J ends, which lost 8 bases and 0 bases, there was a span of 14 bases. Germline values: CDR1 ENHRY, CDR2 SYGVKD. DNA of the CDR3: TGTGCCATCGAGGCCGGGTTGAGCTCCTACAATGAGCAGTTCTTC. Protein: CAIEAGLSSYNEQFF.

The CDR3 coding sequence is TGTGCCAGCAGCCAAGGCGGACAGGGAGAAAAACTGTTTTTT. Protein sequence: CASSQGGQGEKLFF. V and J are TRBV3-1 (or the pseudogene TRBV3-2) and TRBJ1-4, with TRBD1 matching over 8 bases. Germline V gene data show CDR1 as LGHDT and CDR2 as YNNKEL (reference sequence). The CDR3 totals 14 residues. Trimming at V came to 1 base and at J to 8 bases, leaving 3 bases not matched to a gene.

The rearrangement uses TRBV19 and TRBJ1-1; maybe TRBD1 (5 bases). Between the trimmed V and J ends, which lost 2 bases and 1 base, there was a span of 14 bases. Germline V gene lookup returns CDR1 LNHDA and CDR2 SQIVND (reference sequence). This CDR3 has 16 residues. For the CDR3, the DNA is TGTGCCAGTAGTATACATGGGCGGGGGGGGAACACTGAAGCTTTCTTT. Amino acid sequence: CASSIHGRGGNTEAFF. The complete variable domain, with remaining parts taken from reference TRBV19 and TRBJ1-1, reads DGGITQSPKYLFRKEGQNVTLSCEQNLNHDAMYWYRQDPGQGLRLIYYSQIVNDFQKGDIAEGYSVSREKKESFPLTVTSAQKNPTAFYLCASSIHGRGGNTEAFFGQGTRLTVV.

The chain has TRBV12-5 and TRBJ1-1; 12 positions agree with TRBD1. Germline values: CDR1 LGHNT, CDR2 FRNRAP. The CDR3 extends over 13 amino acids. J gave up 11 bases and V 5 bases, and 6 bases lay outside the gene matches. In nucleotides, the CDR3 is TGTGCTAGTGGTCCGGGACAGGGGGCTTCGGCTTTCTTT. Translation: CASGPGQGASAFF.

V and J are TRBV5-1 and TRBJ2-7, with TRBD1 matching over 12 bases. CDR3 length: 16 residues. The junction had 8 bases not matched to a gene; V was cut back by 4 bases and J by 3 bases. From germline, CDR1 is SGHRS and CDR2 YFSETQ. CDR3 in amino acids: CASSLGTGGGGYEQYF. CDR3 nucleotide sequence: TGCGCCAGCAGCCTCGGGACAGGGGGCGGGGGCTACGAGCAGTACTTC.

This chain uses TRBV3-1 (or the pseudogene TRBV3-2) with TRBJ1-6; 8 bases fit TRBD1. The trim removed 7 bases at V and 9 bases at J, leaving 8 bases unmatched. Germline V gene sequence: CDR1 LGHDT, CDR2 YNNKEL (reference sequence). This CDR3 spans 14 amino acids. CDR3 in amino acids: CASNLGQGGSPLHF. CDR3 in DNA: TGTGCCAGCAACCTAGGACAGGGAGGTTCACCCCTCCACTTT.

The CDR3 reads CASSLVPRVGETQYF. CDR3 nucleotide sequence: TGTGCCAGCAGCTTAGTTCCCAGAGTCGGGGAGACCCAGTACTTC. The chain is built from TRBV7-2 and TRBJ2-5, with D hard to call. Trimming shortened V by 1 base and J by 5 bases, and 14 bases separated the two germline ends. Looked up from germline, CDR1 is SGHTA and CDR2 is FQGNSA. CDR3 length: 15 residues.

This CDR3 reads CASSGQPNYGYTF. CDR3 DNA sequence: TGTGCCAGCTCGGGACAGCCTAACTATGGCTACACCTTC. The chain recombines TRBV28 with TRBJ1-2; TRBD1 matches 7 bases. Unmatched junction bases numbered 3, after V lost 8 bases and J lost 0 bases. The length of the CDR3 is 13 residues. Germline values: CDR1 MDHEN, CDR2 SYDVKM.

This clone was seen once. V is TRBV28 and J is TRBJ2-1, with D possibly matching TRBD1 (7 bases). V was trimmed by 4 bases and J by 9 bases, leaving 10 bases between them. Germline CDR1 and CDR2: MDHEN and SYDVKM. This CDR3 contains 12 residues. For the CDR3, the DNA is TGTGCCAGCAGTTCCCAGGGGGGTGAGCAGTTCTTC. Its translation: CASSSQGGEQFF.

This chain uses TRBV2 with TRBJ2-1, with D possibly being TRBD1 (6 bases). The CDR3 covers 14 residues. The germline CDR1 and CDR2 sequences are SNHLY and FYNNEI. Trimming stripped 10 bases from V and 9 bases from J, with 22 bases between. CDR3 DNA sequence: TGTGCCACCACCCGGGACAATATTGAACCTGAGCAGTTCTTC. Residues: CATTRDNIEPEQFF.

This chain joins TRBV19 and TRBJ2-7; weak D call: TRBD1 (6 bases). The V end was cut by 5 bases, the J end by 2 bases, with 13 bases between. Germline V gene sequence: CDR1 LNHDA, CDR2 SQIVND (reference sequence). This CDR3 has 14 residues. The CDR3 loop reads CASSLNRDTYEQYF. CDR3 bases: TGTGCCAGTAGTCTAAACCGGGACACCTACGAGCAGTACTTC.

This chain uses TRBV9 with TRBJ2-3; no reliable D call. The CDR3 covers 14 residues. V lost 3 bases and J lost 5, with 13 bases in between. CDR1 is SGDLS, CDR2 YYNGEE, per germline. This CDR3 reads CASSAAPTLDTQYF. Written as DNA, the CDR3 is TGTGCCAGCAGCGCCGCTCCTACCTTAGATACGCAGTATTTT.

This chain joins TRBV7-2 and TRBJ2-7; 8 bases agree with TRBD1. The CDR3 is made up of 14 amino acids. Germline V gene data show CDR1 as SGHTA and CDR2 as FQGNSA. The V segment lost 5 bases and the J segment 2 bases; nucleotides outside the gene matches: 5. The CDR3 DNA reads as TGTGCCAGCAGCCAGACAGGGGTGGCCTACGAGCAGTACTTC. Its protein product is CASSQTGVAYEQYF.

This clone is a singleton in its sample. The chain has TRBV4-1 and TRBJ2-7, with D tentatively TRBD2 (5 bases). Trimming removed 0 bases at V and 2 bases at J, with 11 bases between. The CDR3 is made up of 15 amino acids. The germline CDR1 and CDR2 sequences are MGHRA and YSYEKL. The CDR3 is CASSQERGIPYEQYF. CDR3 DNA sequence: TGCGCCAGCAGCCAAGAAAGAGGGATACCCTACGAGCAGTACTTC.

Here the CDR3 reads CASSMRAGEAFF. For the CDR3, the DNA is TGTGCCAGTAGTATGAGGGCCGGGGAGGCTTTCTTT. The rearrangement joins TRBV19 to TRBJ1-1; D is unclear. Germline assignment: CDR1 LNHDA and CDR2 SQIVND (reference sequence). This CDR3 contains 12 residues. Trimming removed 3 bases at V and 11 bases at J, with 13 bases between.

The chain recombines TRBV2 with TRBJ1-6; D is possibly TRBD1 (5 bases). This CDR3 comprises 13 residues. The ends were cut back, 7 bases at V and 6 bases at J, with 10 bases in the middle. CDR1 and CDR2 (germline): SNHLY, FYNNEI. The CDR3 spells CASTADSNSPLHF. CDR3 DNA sequence: TGTGCCAGCACCGCCGACAGTAATTCACCCCTCCACTTT.

The chain joins TRBV7-9 to TRBJ1-1, with 8 bases that match TRBD1. Trimming removed 3 bases from V and 3 bases from J; junction bases left unmatched: 15. This CDR3 contains 18 residues. CDR1 and CDR2 from the germline V gene are SEHNR and FQNEAQ (reference sequence). This CDR3 reads CASSLARTGPDRDTEAFF. The CDR3 coding sequence is TGTGCCAGCAGCTTGGCAAGGACAGGGCCCGATCGGGACACTGAAGCTTTCTTT.

V is TRBV19 and J is TRBJ2-1, with a weak D call TRBD1 (5 bases). The CDR3 runs to 15 residues. Germline assignment: CDR1 LNHDA and CDR2 SQIVND (reference sequence). Deletions cut 2 bases from V and 4 bases from J, with 12 bases between. This CDR3 is CASSIIGAGYNEQFF. The CDR3 DNA reads TGTGCCAGTAGTATAATTGGGGCCGGGTACAATGAGCAGTTCTTC.